The subject of this entry is one T cell receptor (beta chain). The treatment here: some 19 received Ad26.COV2.S at low or high dose, single or two shots; 5 received placebo; per-sample allocation not given. Vaccine and placebo recipients were sampled on day 63 after the first injection. Produced via immunoSEQ multiplex PCR; TCRdb's table is partial and in-frame only. The table has around 340,000 clones, 88% seen once. The CDR3 sequence is 15 residues long. Deletions cut 7 bases from V and 2 bases from J, with 14 bases between. The V gene's germline CDR1 is LNHDA and CDR2 SQIVND (reference sequence). These data come from a study of Ad26.COV2.S vaccination and SARS-CoV-2 variants.

The chain combines TRBV19 with TRBJ2-2; a weak D match, TRBD1 (5 bases). The sample here was peripheral blood, taken in a trial of Ad26.COV2.S vaccine versus placebo. The receptor was isolated from a person aged 18-60 years who received the Ad26.COV2.S COVID-19 vaccine or a placebo. The CDR3 DNA is TGTGCCAGTACCTTCCTTGACAGAAACACCGGGGAGCTGTTTTTT. This gives the protein CASTFLDRNTGELFF.